This T cell receptor (beta chain) was recorded in a study of blood T cell repertoires in COVID-19. Study context: T cells, B-cell-depleted T cells, or PBMCs provided the cDNA or gDNA that served as material.

Germline V gene sequence: CDR1 SNHLY, CDR2 FYNNEI. V shed 7 bases and J 7 bases; nucleotides not matched to a gene: 9. This CDR3 has 14 residues. Sequencing was performed with immunoSEQ multiplex PCR; in TCRdb, only in-frame clones are kept and a portion is missing. This table has about 70,000 clones, roughly 80% appearing once. The sample comprised peripheral blood. The chain is built from TRBV2 and TRBJ2-5; 10 bases are a match to TRBD2. The TCR originated in a woman aged 80 or older with acute or convalescent COVID-19. CDR3 region: CASKVAGGLGTQYF. The DNA of the CDR3 is TGTGCCAGCAAGGTAGCGGGGGGTCTGGGGACCCAGTACTTC. The full variable domain, completed using reference TRBV2 and TRBJ2-5, is EPEVTQTPSHQVTQMGQEVILRCVPISNHLYFYWYRQILGQKVEFLVSFYNNEISEKSEIFDDQFSVERPDGSNFTLKIRSTKLEDSAMYFCASKVAGGLGTQYFGPGTRLLVL.